The T cell receptor beta chain under discussion was sequenced for a study of graft-versus-host responses after intestinal transplantation. Profiled with immunoSEQ multiplex PCR; TCRdb holds only in-frame clones, not every one. The sample shows about 73,000 clones, around 91% of them seen only once. Study observations and caveats: GvH clones were found in recipient marrow; some appeared first in ileum or blood.

As for this clone: Antigen specificity is unknown.

This CDR3 is built from 16 residues. The junction had 11 bases not matched to a gene; V was cut back by 4 bases and J by 3 bases. Germline V gene data show CDR1 as MGHRA and CDR2 as YSYEKL. Sequencing was performed on unstimulated CD8+ T cells sorted from spleen or lymph node cells, taken before transplant. The chain links TRBV4-1 to TRBJ2-5; TRBD1 aligns across 7 bases. This TCR was sampled from a human donor who was the organ donor for an intestinal transplant. CDR3 loop: CASSPNDREMEETQYF. In DNA form, the CDR3 reads TGCGCCAGCAGCCCCAACGACAGGGAGATGGAAGAGACCCAGTACTTC.